This entry is about one T cell receptor (beta chain). As yet, its antigen is unknown. Some clones are missing from TCRdb's copy, which holds only in-frame ones; the method was immunoSEQ multiplex PCR. This table has 100,000 or so clones, more than 75% appearing once. CDR1 and CDR2 from the germline V gene are SGHTA and FQGTGA. There are 18 residues in the CDR3. The V gene end was trimmed by 3 bases and the J gene end by 3 bases; junction bases not matched to a gene: 11. This entry is derived from a study of T cell responses to AZD1222 COVID-19 vaccine. Notes on the study in general: The sample set comprised mostly white British donors with more females, and clonal diversity was possibly underestimated. No repertoire was sampled before or during the peak T cell response, only after it. Regions left unmutated in variants are reportedly the target of nearly half of spike-specific TCRs. Spike-specific TCR breadth and depth grew following two AZD1222 doses.

Here the sequenced sample was peripheral blood, taken on day 0 of AZD1222 vaccination. The chain combines TRBV7-3 with TRBJ2-1; 10 bases are shared with TRBD2. The TCR sequence derives from an adult in good health. Here the CDR3 DNA reads TGTGCCAGCAGCTTGCAACCGGGAGCGGGAGGGAGCTACAATGAGCAGTTCTTC. The encoded protein is CASSLQPGAGGSYNEQFF. The variable domain in full, with the rest retrieved from reference TRBV7-3 and TRBJ2-1, is GAGVSQTPSNKVTEKGKYVELRCDPISGHTALYWYRQSLGQGPEFLIYFQGTGAADDSGLPNDRFFAVRPEGSVSTLKIQRTERGDSAVYLCASSLQPGAGGSYNEQFFGPGTRLTVL.